The 17 T cell receptor beta chains below all came from one sample that was sequenced in a study of blood T cell repertoires in COVID-19. Libraries were prepared by immunoSEQ multiplex PCR; TCRdb keeps only in-frame clonotypes and omits some of them. The profile covers 150,000 or so clones, with 65% to 85% appearing a single time and 4% taken by the ten largest. Sequencing was done on a sample of peripheral blood. The receptors derive from an older woman with acute or convalescent COVID-19.

The chain employs TRBV3-1 (or the pseudogene TRBV3-2) and TRBJ1-3; D gene ambiguous. Germline values: CDR1 LGHDT, CDR2 YNNKEL (reference sequence). CDR3 size: 16 residues. Trimming left V 7 bases short and J 0 bases short, with 16 bases between. CDR3 sequence reads: CASTSRGGTSGNTIYF. As DNA, the CDR3 is TGTGCCAGCACCAGCCGGGGAGGAACCTCTGGAAACACCATATATTTT.

V gene TRBV24-1 combines with J gene TRBJ1-1, with TRBD1 matching 8 bases. The ends lost 4 bases at V and 1 base at J; junction bases unmatched: 7. Germline assignment: CDR1 KGHDR and CDR2 SFDVKD. This CDR3 comprises 16 residues. The CDR3 loop reads CATSDADRGGNTEAFF. The CDR3 nucleotides are TGTGCCACCAGTGACGCTGACAGGGGTGGGAACACTGAAGCTTTCTTT.

The chain links TRBV10-3 to TRBJ1-3, with a possible D match to TRBD1 (6 bases). CDR1 is ENHRY, CDR2 SYGVKD, per germline. Deletions cut 6 bases from V and 3 bases from J, with 12 bases between. The CDR3 sequence is 14 residues long. The CDR3 nucleotides read TGTGCCATCAGCCGGACAGATATTGGAAACACCATATATTTT. Translating it yields CAISRTDIGNTIYF.

This clone was seen a few times. V is TRBV13 and J is TRBJ2-2; 11 bases agree with TRBD2. The CDR3 consists of 19 residues. CDR1 and CDR2 from the germline V gene are PRHDT and FYEKMQ (reference sequence). V was clipped by 7 bases and J by 4 bases; unmatched bases: 17. Written as DNA, the CDR3 is TGTGCCAGCACCGCTTTGGGGCTAGCGGGAGGTAAAGGCACCGGGGAGCTGTTTTTT. Translating gives CASTALGLAGGKGTGELFF.

The chain recombines TRBV7-2 with TRBJ1-2; 7 bases line up with TRBD1. Germline CDR1 SGHTA, CDR2 FQGNSA. V was clipped by 2 bases and J by 4 bases; unmatched bases: 7. The CDR3 has 15 residues. The chain's CDR3 is CASSLSDRAAYGYTF. CDR3 DNA: TGTGCCAGCAGCTTAAGTGACAGGGCCGCCTATGGCTACACCTTC.

The V gene is TRBV5-8, the J gene TRBJ2-3, with 9 bases fitting TRBD2. V lost 6 bases to trimming and J lost 1 base; unmatched junction nucleotides: 9. In germline, CDR1 is SGHTS, CDR2 YDEGEE. The CDR3 spans 16 residues. The CDR3 spells CASIRDSGRGTDTQYF. CDR3 DNA sequence: TGTGCCAGCATCAGGGATAGCGGGAGAGGCACAGATACGCAGTATTTT. Full variable domain (missing parts from reference TRBV5-8 and TRBJ2-3): EAGVTQSPTHLIKTRGQQATLRCSPISGHTSVYWYQQALGLGLQFLLWYDEGEERNRGNFPPRFSGRQFPNYSSELNVNALELEDSALYLCASIRDSGRGTDTQYFGPGTRLTVL.

The CDR3 protein is CASRTSGGREQYF. The CDR3, as DNA: TGTGCCAGCAGGACTAGCGGGGGGCGGGAGCAGTACTTC. The chain combines TRBV27 with TRBJ2-7; 13 bases are a match to TRBD2. This CDR3 is built from 13 residues. CDR1 is MNHEY, CDR2 SMNVEV, per germline (reference sequence). Trimming at V came to 6 bases and at J to 7 bases, leaving 3 bases not matched to a gene.

This chain joins TRBV6-5 and TRBJ1-1, with a weak D call TRBD1 (5 bases). The CDR3 has 12 residues. The germline V gene encodes CDR1 MNHEY and CDR2 SVGAGI. Trimming took off 5 bases at V and 8 bases at J, with 12 bases between the two ends. DNA of the CDR3: TGTGCCAGCAGTCGAGGCGGGGGAGAAGCTTTCTTT. It codes for CASSRGGGEAFF.

The rearrangement uses TRBV2 and TRBJ1-1, with no clear D. The V and J ends lost 3 bases and 4 bases respectively, with 18 bases between them. The CDR3 has 16 amino acids. The germline V gene encodes CDR1 SNHLY and CDR2 FYNNEI. The chain's CDR3 is CASSEYGGERGTEAFF. CDR3 coding DNA: TGTGCCAGCAGTGAGTACGGAGGAGAACGAGGCACTGAAGCTTTCTTT.

The chain recombines TRBV10-3 with TRBJ1-3; D is unresolved. Looked up from germline, CDR1 is ENHRY and CDR2 is SYGVKD. The CDR3 is 16 residues long. V gave up 4 bases and J gave up 0 bases, with 13 bases separating them. The CDR3 loop reads CAISVLDLSSGNTIYF. CDR3 DNA: TGTGCCATCAGTGTTCTAGACCTAAGCTCTGGAAACACCATATATTTT.

This clone has just one count. The CDR3 region is CASSQDQGTYEKLFF. CDR3 DNA: TGTGCCAGCAGCCAAGATCAGGGGACCTATGAAAAACTGTTTTTT. The chain uses TRBV3-1 (or the pseudogene TRBV3-2) and TRBJ1-4, with a weak D call TRBD1 (6 bases). V shed 0 bases and J shed 6 bases, with 11 bases lying between them. The germline gives CDR1 LGHDT, CDR2 YNNKEL (reference sequence). The CDR3 loop spans 15 amino acids.

This chain links TRBV27 with TRBJ1-6, with D perhaps TRBD1 (6 bases). This CDR3 comprises 16 residues. CDR1 is MNHEY, CDR2 SMNVEV, per germline (reference sequence). V was clipped by 5 bases and J by 3 bases, with 14 bases between them. CDR3 loop: CASSTRGTLYNSPLHF. The DNA of the CDR3 is TGTGCCAGCAGTACCCGAGGGACACTCTATAATTCACCCCTCCACTTT.

V and J are TRBV25-1 and TRBJ1-1; 7 bases are shared with TRBD1. Trimming cost V 8 bases and J 3 bases; bases outside gene matches: 9. Germline CDR1 reads MGHDK; CDR2 reads SYGVNS. This CDR3 region has 14 residues. The CDR3 sequence: CASDTGDRYTEAFF. CDR3 DNA sequence: TGTGCCAGCGATACAGGGGACCGCTACACTGAAGCTTTCTTT.

The rearrangement links TRBV4-1 to TRBJ2-4, with a possible D match to TRBD2 (5 bases). Germline V gene sequence: CDR1 MGHRA, CDR2 YSYEKL. The CDR3 covers 17 residues. V was cut by 0 bases and J by 1 base, with 13 bases left in between. The CDR3 reads CASSQDLWSGAKNIQYF. The CDR3 nucleotides are TGCGCCAGCAGCCAAGATTTATGGTCGGGGGCCAAAAACATTCAGTACTTC.

Only one count was recorded for this clone. The chain uses TRBV11-3 and TRBJ2-1; 8 bases are shared with TRBD2. The germline CDR1 and CDR2 sequences are SGHNT and YENEEA. The CDR3 loop spans 15 amino acids. V gave up 1 base and J gave up 9 bases; unmatched junction bases: 8. CDR3 amino acids: CASSLVREGNGEQFF. The DNA for the CDR3 is TGTGCCAGCAGCTTAGTCCGGGAGGGTAACGGTGAGCAGTTCTTC.

The chain couples TRBV10-2 to TRBJ1-1; D is perhaps TRBD1 (5 bases). The CDR3 is 14 residues long. Trimming took 2 bases from V and 2 from J, leaving 9 bases between them. Germline CDR1 is WSHSY and CDR2 is SAAADI. The CDR3 coding sequence is TGCGCCAGCAGTGAGGGACACCTAAACACTGAAGCTTTCTTT. Encoded protein: CASSEGHLNTEAFF.

The chain is built from TRBV27 and TRBJ1-5; perhaps TRBD1 as D (6 bases). The CDR3 runs to 14 residues. V lost 3 bases and J lost 4, with 10 bases in between. CDR1 and CDR2 (germline): MNHEY, SMNVEV (reference sequence). CDR3 amino acids: CASSLYTGNQPQHF. The CDR3 nucleotides are TGTGCCAGCAGTTTGTATACAGGGAATCAGCCCCAGCATTTT.